This T cell receptor beta chain was retrieved from a study of shared clonotypes between healthy human individuals. Study-wide results and caveats: Compared with clonotypes that all four donors shared, non-shared clonotypes had lower generation probabilities.

The CDR3 has 12 residues. Germline V lookup: CDR1 GTSNPN, CDR2 SVGIG (reference sequence). J was trimmed by 6 bases and V by 5 bases; bases with no gene match: 0. About this clone itself: Its antigen is unknown.

The data were produced by immunoSEQ multiplex PCR, yet TCRdb's version contains in-frame clones alone and is incomplete. The table includes about 600,000 clones, less than 98% detected once. The V call is TRBV30, the J call TRBJ2-1, with 11 bases aligning to TRBD2. The sequencing input was naive CD4+ T cells sorted from blood. Subset indicated: CD45RA+ positively selected. This receptor was obtained from a woman aged 25 to 39 in good health. This chain's CDR3 is CAWGLAGNEQFF. CDR3 nucleotides: TGTGCCTGGGGACTAGCGGGCAATGAGCAGTTCTTC.